The present T cell receptor (beta chain) was sequenced within a study of patients and donors after allogeneic stem cell transplantation. One entry per CDR3 protein, called by TCRdb with MiXCR from the RT-PCR reads. This repertoire shows 200,000 to 250,000 distinct CDR3 sequences, around an eighth found once; its top ten account for 11%. The CDR3 loop spans 16 amino acids. CDR1 SGHVS and CDR2 FQNEAQ come from the germline V gene. V lost 4 bases to trimming and J lost 3 bases; unmatched junction nucleotides: 9. This clonotype turned up a few times. The gene calls are TRBV7-8 and TRBJ1-3; TRBD1 agrees at 7 bases. This TCR was recovered from a human donor who was either an allogeneic HSCT recipient or a stem cell or donor lymphocyte infusion donor (not recorded which). It is not recorded whose cells these are; they may come from a transplant donor. Sequencing used blood, either unsorted or a sorted T cell fraction (not recorded which). The CDR3 protein is CASSWGAGGSGNTIYF. For the CDR3, the DNA is TGTGCCAGCAGCTGGGGGGCAGGGGGAAGTGGAAACACCATATATTTT.